The 24 T cell receptor beta chains below come from one sample, sequenced in a study of regulatory T cells in long-lasting Graves disease. According to the study, TCR beta libraries were built with iRepertoire HTBI primers and CDR3-region Arm-PCR. One entry per CDR3 protein results from TCRdb running MiXCR on the multiplex PCR reads. The table has approximately 440,000 distinct CDR3 sequences, about 25% seen once. Time point meaning: persistent/refractory GD, antithyroid drugs over 5 years with positive TRAb. RNA isolated from PBMCs was used to make the TCR library. The sample in question was peripheral blood mononuclear cells (PBMCs), obtained when the disease was refractory, from a patient treated with antithyroid drugs. The source of these receptors is a female donor with Graves disease.

V and J are TRBV19 and TRBJ1-1; a weak D match, TRBD1 (5 bases). V gave up 3 bases and J gave up 5 bases, with 13 bases separating them. In germline, CDR1 is LNHDA, CDR2 SQIVND (reference sequence). The CDR3 runs 14 residues. CDR3 bases: TGTGCCAGTAGTATGGCAGGGAAGGGGACTGAAGCTTTCTTT. Protein product: CASSMAGKGTEAFF.

This clonotype was counted a few times. This rearrangement joins TRBV10-3 to TRBJ1-1; TRBD1 matches 10 bases. CDR3 length equals 16 residues. Per the germline V gene, CDR1 is ENHRY and CDR2 is SYGVKD. The V segment lost 2 bases and the J segment 3 bases; nucleotides outside the gene matches: 6. CDR3 DNA: TGTGCCATCAGTGAGAACAGACAGGGGGCGGACACTGAAGCTTTCTTT. Translation: CAISENRQGADTEAFF.

This clonotype was counted ten times or more. The CDR3 loop is CASSPPLLAAKNIQYF. CDR3 coding DNA: TGTGCCAGCTCACCGCCCCTACTAGCGGCCAAAAACATTCAGTACTTC. V is TRBV18 and J is TRBJ2-4; 7 bases fit TRBD2. The germline gives CDR1 KGHSH, CDR2 LQKENI. V lost 3 bases and J lost 1; bases outside the gene matches: 6. This CDR3 has 16 residues.

This clonotype has a count of ten or more. V gene TRBV28 combines with J gene TRBJ1-2, with 9 bases aligning to TRBD1. Trimming took 5 bases from V and 4 from J; bases not matched to a gene: 14. The CDR3 has 17 residues. Germline loops: CDR1 MDHEN, CDR2 SYDVKM. CDR3 in DNA: TGTGCCAGCAGTCACCCGGGACAGGGAAGTTTGGGCTATGGCTACACCTTC. This encodes CASSHPGQGSLGYGYTF.

The rearrangement joins TRBV25-1 to TRBJ1-2; tentative D call: TRBD1 (5 bases). V was clipped by 8 bases and J by 4 bases, with 11 bases between them. Germline-derived CDR1 and CDR2 are MGHDK and SYGVNS. The CDR3 is made up of 12 amino acids. The DNA for the CDR3 is TGTGCCAGCTGGGACGGCCTCTATGGCTACACCTTC. Translation: CASWDGLYGYTF.

The chain links TRBV11-3 to TRBJ2-7, with 11 positions matching TRBD2. This CDR3 is 13 amino acids long. Trimming at V came to 5 bases and at J to 6 bases, leaving 3 bases not matched to a gene. Germline-derived CDR1 and CDR2 are SGHNT and YENEEA. DNA of the CDR3: TGTGCCAGCAGCCTAGCGGGAGGTTCCGAGCAGTACTTC. Its translation: CASSLAGGSEQYF.

The CDR3 here is CASSKGGGVTEAFF. The CDR3 DNA is TGTGCCAGTAGTAAGGGTGGGGGGGTCACTGAAGCTTTCTTT. The chain combines TRBV19 with TRBJ1-1; D perhaps matches TRBD1 (5 bases). Germline-derived CDR1 and CDR2 are LNHDA and SQIVND (reference sequence). Trimming removed 4 bases at V and 4 bases at J, with 13 bases between. The CDR3 has 14 residues.

This clonotype occurred many times. The J gene is TRBJ2-7, the V gene TRBV7-8; TRBD1 aligns across 8 bases. V lost 5 bases, J lost 0 bases, and 6 bases stayed unmatched. This CDR3 comprises 15 residues. Looked up from germline, CDR1 is SGHVS and CDR2 is FQNEAQ. The CDR3 loop reads CASSIGTGTSYEQYF. The DNA of the CDR3 is TGTGCCAGCAGCATCGGGACAGGAACCTCCTACGAGCAGTACTTC.

This clonotype has ten or more counts. The V call is TRBV30, the J call TRBJ1-5; D is unclear. CDR3 length equals 12 residues. Germline V gives CDR1 GTSNPN, CDR2 SVGIG (reference sequence). V was trimmed by 6 bases and J by 0 bases, leaving 6 bases between them. CDR3 loop: CACKNSNQPQHF. The CDR3 DNA follows: TGTGCCTGCAAGAATAGCAATCAGCCCCAGCATTTT. Based on the CDR3 plus reference TRBV30 and TRBJ1-5, the full variable domain is SQTIHQWPATLVQPVGSPLSLECTVEGTSNPNLYWYRQAAGRGLQLLFYSVGIGQISSEVPQNLSASRPQDRQFILSSKKLLLSDSGFYLCACKNSNQPQHFGDGTRLSIL.

Only a few counts were recorded for this clonotype. The rearrangement joins TRBV28 to TRBJ2-1; 7 positions match TRBD1. CDR3 size: 13 residues. The J segment lost 4 bases and the V segment lost 6 bases, leaving 3 bases of the junction unmatched. Germline lookup yields CDR1 MDHEN and CDR2 SYDVKM. The DNA for the CDR3 is TGTGCCAGCAGGGCAGGGGGTTACAATGAGCAGTTCTTC. The encoded protein is CASRAGGYNEQFF.

The gene calls are TRBV7-6 and TRBJ2-5; TRBD2 is a possible D gene (7 bases). CDR3 length: 16 residues. V lost 6 bases, J lost 1 base, and 18 bases lay in between. The germline V gene encodes CDR1 SGHVS and CDR2 FNYEAQ. DNA for the CDR3: TGTGCCAGCAGGGACGGCGGTCGGGGGGCCCAAGAGACCCAGTACTTC. Its protein product is CASRDGGRGAQETQYF.

The rearrangement uses TRBV29-1 and TRBJ1-2; D ambiguous. CDR1 is SQVTM and CDR2 is ANQGSEA in the germline V gene. V was cut by 4 bases and J by 6 bases, with 18 bases left in between. There are 14 residues in the CDR3. CDR3 DNA sequence: TGCAGCGTTGTCCCCAGCCCTAGGGTGGATGGCTACACCTTC. This gives the protein CSVVPSPRVDGYTF.

This clonotype was observed many times. The chain couples TRBV6-9 to TRBJ1-1; 9 positions match TRBD1. The CDR3 is 15 amino acids. With V trimmed by 4 bases and J by 11 bases, 14 bases remained unmatched. Germline CDR1 MNHGY, CDR2 SVAAGI. The CDR3 DNA reads TGTGCCAGCAGTTCCCCTGGACAGGGGCCGCCTTTTGCTTTCTTT. It codes for CASSSPGQGPPFAFF.

V usage is TRBV19 and J usage is TRBJ1-2, with 12 bases fitting TRBD1. The germline gives CDR1 LNHDA, CDR2 SQIVND (reference sequence). The V and J ends lost 4 bases and 8 bases, in that order; junction bases with no gene match: 11. The CDR3 has 16 amino acids. The CDR3 DNA follows: TGTGCCAGTAGTACAGAACCGGGACAGGGGGCTCGCGGCTACACCTTC. It translates to CASSTEPGQGARGYTF.

This clonotype showed up many times. The chain has TRBV5-1 and TRBJ2-4, with 10 bases lining up with TRBD2. The ends lost 2 bases at V and 8 bases at J; junction bases unmatched: 10. Germline CDR1 and CDR2: SGHRS and YFSETQ. The CDR3 contains 16 residues. The DNA for the CDR3 is TGCGCCAGCAGCTTAGGGACAGCGGGAGGGCTCGACATTCAGTACTTC. Translating it yields CASSLGTAGGLDIQYF. The variable domain in full, completed from reference TRBV5-1 and TRBJ2-4, reads KAGVTQTPRYLIKTRGQQVTLSCSPISGHRSVSWYQQTPGQGLQFLFEYFSETQRNKGNFPGRFSGRQFSNSRSEMNVSTLELGDSALYLCASSLGTAGGLDIQYFGAGTRLSVL.

This sequence joins TRBV3-1 and TRBJ1-1, with a tentative D call TRBD1 (5 bases). The CDR3 contains 15 residues. Trimming pared 1 base from V and 4 bases from J, leaving 13 bases between. Germline V gene sequence: CDR1 LGHDT, CDR2 YNNKEL (reference sequence). The CDR3 DNA reads as TGTGCCAGCAGCCAAGCAGGGATGGCGTTCACTGAAGCTTTCTTT. Residues: CASSQAGMAFTEAFF.

This sequence joins TRBV3-1 and TRBJ2-2; TRBD2 matches 10 bases. The CDR3 extends over 17 amino acids. Germline V gene sequence: CDR1 LGHDT, CDR2 YNNKEL (reference sequence). Germline trimming cut 1 base from V and 5 bases from J; bases unmatched to any gene: 7. The CDR3 is CASSQVGSGRGTGELFF. The CDR3 region has the DNA TGTGCCAGCAGCCAAGTAGGAAGCGGGAGGGGGACCGGGGAGCTGTTTTTT.

This sequence joins TRBV28 and TRBJ2-3; TRBD2 aligns across 11 bases. The CDR3 is made up of 14 amino acids. V was pared by 5 bases and J by 8 bases, with 6 bases of the junction left unmatched. In germline, CDR1 is MDHEN, CDR2 SYDVKM. The CDR3 DNA follows: TGTGCCAGCAGTACTAGCGGGGGTCTCGGTACGCAGTATTTT. This gives the protein CASSTSGGLGTQYF.

In the case of this clonotype: Being one base from a much bigger clone, this may be a read error. The V call is TRBV7-2, the J call TRBJ2-7, with D hard to call. CDR3 size: 13 residues. V gave up 0 bases and J gave up 0 bases, with 3 bases separating them. The germline gives CDR1 SGHTA, CDR2 FQGNSA. CDR3 sequence: CTSSLANSYEQYF. Here the CDR3 DNA reads TGTACCAGCAGCTTAGCGAACTCCTACGAGCAGTACTTC.

This clonotype was seen ten or more times. The J gene is TRBJ1-5, the V gene TRBV12-3 or TRBV12-4; TRBD1 aligns across 10 bases. The CDR3 runs to 18 residues. Losses at the gene ends were 5 bases for V and 0 bases for J; bases not matched to a gene: 10. In nucleotides, the CDR3 is TGTGCCAGCAGTGCCTGGACAGGGGGAGCCTATAGCAATCAGCCCCAGCATTTT. As protein: CASSAWTGGAYSNQPQHF.

This clonotype came up a few times. The V gene is TRBV27, the J gene TRBJ1-2; maybe TRBD1 (5 bases). The CDR3 has 16 residues. The V gene's germline CDR1 is MNHEY and CDR2 SMNVEV (reference sequence). Trimming removed 2 bases at V and 7 bases at J, with 20 bases between. The CDR3 DNA is TGTGCCAGCAGTTTAAGGGGCAGGATATTTGATCTTGGCTACACCTTC. Translation gives CASSLRGRIFDLGYTF.

The gene calls are TRBV27 and TRBJ1-5; tentative D call: TRBD1 (5 bases). The CDR3 contains 15 residues. From germline, CDR1 is MNHEY and CDR2 SMNVEV (reference sequence). The V gene lost 2 bases and the J gene lost 6 bases, with 14 bases spanning the gap. As DNA, the CDR3 is TGTGCCAGCAGTTTAAAGCCGGGGGGTAGTCAGCCCCAGCATTTT. As protein: CASSLKPGGSQPQHF.

This clonotype was found many times. This chain joins TRBV28 and TRBJ2-7, with D perhaps matching TRBD2 (5 bases). The CDR3 sequence is 14 residues long. Trimming took 3 bases from V and 2 from J, leaving 11 bases between them. Per the germline V gene, CDR1 is MDHEN and CDR2 is SYDVKM. The CDR3 reads CASSLRAGPYEQYF. The CDR3 DNA follows: TGTGCCAGCAGTTTGAGGGCAGGCCCCTACGAGCAGTACTTC.

A word on this clonotype: Being one base from a much bigger clone, this may be a read error. The chain joins TRBV7-2 to TRBJ1-2; D possibly corresponds to TRBD1 (5 bases). CDR1 and CDR2 from the germline V gene are SGHTA and FQGNSA. V dropped 5 bases and J dropped 7 bases, with 17 bases sitting between them. CDR3 length: 14 amino acids. CDR3 protein: CTSSADIGGVGYTF. The CDR3 nucleotides read TGTACCAGCAGCGCCGACATTGGAGGGGTTGGCTACACCTTC.